This T cell receptor (beta chain) was profiled in a study of synovial regulatory T cells in juvenile arthritis. Background on the study: Over 5 patients were on methotrexate and a few were untreated. Study-level points and caveats: Synovial Treg CDR3 sequences overlapped more with iaTregs than other circulating Tregs. Blood Treg cells that were inflammation-associated showed lower TCR diversity than other blood Treg cells.

About this clone itself: The antigen is unknown.

Sequencing was performed with immunoSEQ multiplex PCR; in TCRdb, only in-frame clones are kept and a portion is missing. The listing contains 9,500 to 10,000 clones. There are 16 residues in the CDR3. No DNA is given. Germline values: CDR1 MGHRA, CDR2 YSYEKL. Patients were aged median roughly 10 years with disease lasting median around 7 years. The chain has TRBV4-1 and TRBJ1-1. Sequencing was carried out using Treg cells from blood. The subset: HLA-DR+ inflammation-associated blood Treg cells. The source of this sequence is a donor aged 2-30 years with juvenile idiopathic arthritis. The CDR3 region is CASSQDEVGRNTEAFF.